This T cell receptor beta chain was found in a study of blood T cell repertoires in COVID-19. Study-level information: Whether acute or convalescent, the COVID-19 samples came from the United States, Italy and Spain. T cells, B-cell-depleted T cells, or PBMCs supplied cDNA or gDNA.

Method: immunoSEQ multiplex PCR; TCRdb's copy keeps in-frame clones and lacks some. The sample shows over 200,000 clones, approximately 91% of them seen only once. A single count supports this clone. Other DNA sequences in the same sample also yield this CDR3. The CDR3 loop spans 16 amino acids. Germline V gene lookup returns CDR1 SGHTA and CDR2 FQGNSA. The V gene lost 1 base and the J gene lost 0 bases, with 10 bases spanning the gap. The rearrangement links TRBV7-2 to TRBJ2-1, with D possibly TRBD1 on 5 matching bases. The sample was peripheral blood. This receptor was taken from a person aged 18 to 35 with COVID-19, enrolled during active disease. The CDR3 nucleotides read TGTGCCAGCAGCTTAGAAGCTGACAGCTCCTACAATGAGCAGTTCTTC. This gives the protein CASSLEADSSYNEQFF.